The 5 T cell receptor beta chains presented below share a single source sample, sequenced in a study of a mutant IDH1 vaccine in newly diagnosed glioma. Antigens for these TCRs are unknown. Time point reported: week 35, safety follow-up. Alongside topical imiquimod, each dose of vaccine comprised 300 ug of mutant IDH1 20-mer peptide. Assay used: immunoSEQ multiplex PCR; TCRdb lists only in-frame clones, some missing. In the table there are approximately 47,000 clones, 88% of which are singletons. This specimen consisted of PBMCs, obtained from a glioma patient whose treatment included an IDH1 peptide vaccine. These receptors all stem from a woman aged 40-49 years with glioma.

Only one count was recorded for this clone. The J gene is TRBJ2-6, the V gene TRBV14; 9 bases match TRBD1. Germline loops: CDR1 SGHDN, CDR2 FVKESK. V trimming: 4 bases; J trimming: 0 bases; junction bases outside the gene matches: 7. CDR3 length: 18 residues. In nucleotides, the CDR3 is TGTGCCAGCAGCCTCCCGGGACAGGGAAGCTCTGGGGCCAACGTCCTGACTTTC. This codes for CASSLPGQGSSGANVLTF.

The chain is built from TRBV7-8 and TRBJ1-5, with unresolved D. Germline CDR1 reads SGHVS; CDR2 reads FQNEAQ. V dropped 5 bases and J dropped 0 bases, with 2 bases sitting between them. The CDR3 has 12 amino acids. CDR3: CASSRSNQPQHF. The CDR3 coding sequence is TGTGCCAGCAGCCGTAGCAATCAGCCCCAGCATTTT.

The DNA for the CDR3 is TGTGCCAGCAGCCCTGGGTTTACCGCCTACGAGCAGTACTTC. Its translation: CASSPGFTAYEQYF. This chain links TRBV7-8 with TRBJ2-7, with D unclear. The germline CDR1 and CDR2 sequences are SGHVS and FQNEAQ. The length of the CDR3 is 14 residues. The V gene lost 5 bases and the J gene lost 2 bases, with 13 bases spanning the gap.

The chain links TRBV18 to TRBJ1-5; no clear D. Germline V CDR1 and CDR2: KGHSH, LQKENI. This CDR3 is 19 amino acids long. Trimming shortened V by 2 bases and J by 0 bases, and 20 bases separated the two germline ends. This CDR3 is CASSPIGLRSGYSNQPQHF. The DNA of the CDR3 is TGTGCCAGCTCACCAATTGGGCTAAGGTCCGGGTATAGCAATCAGCCCCAGCATTTT.

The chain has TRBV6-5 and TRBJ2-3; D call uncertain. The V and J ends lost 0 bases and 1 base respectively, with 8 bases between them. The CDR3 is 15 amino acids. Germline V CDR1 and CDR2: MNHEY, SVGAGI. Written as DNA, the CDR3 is TGTGCCAGCAGTTACTCGTATGCTGGCACAGATACGCAGTATTTT. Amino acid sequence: CASSYSYAGTDTQYF.